This T cell receptor beta chain was documented in a study of regulatory T cells in long-lasting Graves disease. Whole-study findings and limits: TRBV28 was favored in persistent disease, as were TRBJ1-2 and TRBJ2-5. Those with persistent Graves' had less TCR diversity than newly diagnosed patients.

Time point in this sample: persistent/refractory GD, antithyroid drugs over 5 years with positive TRAb. Scientists built the TCR library using RNA that was extracted from PBMCs. The germline V gene has CDR1 GTSNPN and CDR2 SVGIG (reference sequence). J gave up 8 bases and V 2 bases, and 7 bases lay outside the gene matches. The CDR3 loop spans 14 amino acids. This clonotype was observed at least ten times. What it binds is not known. Assembly of TCR beta libraries relied on iRepertoire HTBI primers together with Arm-PCR of CDR3 regions. One entry per CDR3 protein results from TCRdb running MiXCR on the multiplex PCR reads. The sample holds fewer than 400,000 distinct CDR3 sequences, under 25% seen once.

Specimen: peripheral blood mononuclear cells (PBMCs), collected when the disease was refractory, from a patient treated with antithyroid drugs. The sequence came from a female donor with Graves disease. This chain joins TRBV30 and TRBJ1-4, with TRBD1 matching over 8 bases. The CDR3 nucleotides read TGTGCCTGGAGTCAGGGGGCAGGTGGCGAAAAACTGTTTTTT. Its protein is CAWSQGAGGEKLFF.